The present entry profiles one T cell receptor beta chain with its context. Its antigen remains undetermined. No qualities accompany the bases; no much larger clone lies one base away. The immunoSEQ Assay, a bias-controlled multiplex PCR, was used to amplify TCRbeta CDR3 regions from genomic DNA. The authors' analysis ran thus. The number of nucleated cells in each sample was estimated by amplification of reference gene primers within the assay. Sequence reads were collapsed and filtered to measure the absolute abundance of every unique TCRbeta CDR3 rearrangement. For each sample, productive Simpson clonality was calculated as the square root of Simpson's diversity index across productive rearrangements. TCRdb stores this immuneACCESS table with in-frame sequences only. Part of the clones is absent; in the studies checked, under half of the shortfall reflects unresolved V genes, and no reason is known for the rest. V and J calls and clone size are copied from that table; D and trimming were computed from the DNA. The sample table contains roughly 70,000 clones; only one count was recorded for about four fifths of them. The biggest ten clones account for around 4.1% of the sample.

This sample is part of a study of blood T cell repertoires in COVID-19 (dated by TCRdb to about 2020). With respect to the entire study: Samples covering the acute and convalescent phases of COVID-19 were provided by collaborators in the United States, Italy and Spain. The material from the prospective study consisted of cDNA or gDNA derived from T cells, B-cell-depleted T cells, or PBMCs. Subjects who had been exposed to COVID-19, were actively infected with it, or had recovered from it provided the deeply sampled blood TCRbeta repertoires that made up the dataset. The repertoires were released in a freely available public database meant as a resource for research on the immune response to SARS-CoV-2. The samples were drawn from the first 160 participants of the ongoing ImmuneRACE study and from 1,200 or so subjects provided by 6 global collaborators. Sample metadata almost always included a de-identified subject ID, COVID-19 status, age in years and sex. Where HLA class I and class II types were available, the types were taken from metadata supplied by the sample provider, not from assay-based typing.

Whole blood was collected in K2EDTA tubes by collaborating institutions according to the institutions' own protocols. Collaborator samples were shipped for TCRbeta analysis as frozen whole blood, isolated PBMCs, or DNA extracted from either sample type. Summary of the overall study and its limitations: The quantity of clinical and demographic metadata differed by source and by participant and was supplied without curation.

The CDR3 runs 12 amino acids, cysteine and phenylalanine included. Just the 36-base CDR3 DNA is kept, in frame starting at base 1. Taken from the germline V gene (reference sequence), the CDR1 and CDR2 loops are LNHDA and SQIVND. Trimming removed 5 bases from V and 7 bases from J, leaving 11 bases between the germline ends. The sequence was obtained from a woman aged 55-69 years with acute or convalescent COVID-19. The V gene is TRBV19 and the J gene is TRBJ1-2; TRBD1 is a possible D gene, resting on 5 matching bases. The source material was peripheral blood. This receptor has the CDR3 CASSPGIFGYTF. The nucleotide sequence is given as TGTGCCAGTAGTCCAGGGATCTTTGGCTACACCTTC.